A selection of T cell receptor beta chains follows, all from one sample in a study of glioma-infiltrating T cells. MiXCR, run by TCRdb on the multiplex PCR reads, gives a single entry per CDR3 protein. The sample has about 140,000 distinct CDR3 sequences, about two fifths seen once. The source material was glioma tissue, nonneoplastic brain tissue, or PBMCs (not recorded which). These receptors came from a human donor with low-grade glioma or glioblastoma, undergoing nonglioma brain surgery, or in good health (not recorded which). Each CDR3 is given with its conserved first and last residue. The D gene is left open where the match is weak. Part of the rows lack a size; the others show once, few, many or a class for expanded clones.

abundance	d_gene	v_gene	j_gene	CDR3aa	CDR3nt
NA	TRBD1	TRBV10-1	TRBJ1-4	CASRTGTDEKLFF	TGCGCCAGCAGGACCGGGACAGACGAAAAACTGTTTTTC
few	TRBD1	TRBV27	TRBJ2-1	CATTGQGYNEQFF	TGTGCCACTACGGGACAGGGTTACAATGAGCAGTTCTTC
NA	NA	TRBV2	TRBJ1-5	CASSKGTARNQPQHF	TGTGCCAGCAGTAAAGGGACTGCGAGAAACCAGCCCCAGCATTTT
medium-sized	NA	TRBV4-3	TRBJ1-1	CASSQDPGDTEAFF	TGCGCCAGCAGCCAAGATCCCGGGGACACTGAAGCTTTCTTT
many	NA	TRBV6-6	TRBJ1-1	CASSYSRNTEAFF	TGTGCCAGCAGTTACTCGAGGAACACTGAAGCTTTCTTT
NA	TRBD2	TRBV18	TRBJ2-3	CASSLGLASTDTQYF	TGTGCCAGCTCACTGGGACTAGCCTCCACAGATACGCAGTATTTT
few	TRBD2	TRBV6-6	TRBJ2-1	CASSYTITTGGSYNEQFF	TGTGCCAGCAGTTACACCATCACCACGGGGGGATCCTACAATGAGCAGTTCTTC
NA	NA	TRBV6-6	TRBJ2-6	CASSYGNGANVLTF	TGTGCCAGCAGTTACGGGAATGGGGCCAACGTCCTGACTTTC
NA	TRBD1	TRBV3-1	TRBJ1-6	CASSHGQGGDSPLHF	TGTGCCAGCAGCCACGGACAGGGGGGCGATTCACCCCTCCACTTT
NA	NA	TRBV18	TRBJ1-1	CASSLSGPNTEAFF	TGTGCCAGCTCACTATCGGGACCAAACACTGAAGCTTTCTTT
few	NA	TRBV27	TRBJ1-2	CASSLMRGRGYGYTF	TGTGCCAGCAGTTTAATGCGCGGGAGAGGCTATGGCTACACCTTC
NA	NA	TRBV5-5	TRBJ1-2	CASSLIAGSYGYTF	TGTGCCAGCAGCTTGATTGCGGGCAGCTATGGCTACACCTTC
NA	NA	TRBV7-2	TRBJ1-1	CASSLEADIMNTEAFF	TGTGCCAGCAGCTTAGAGGCAGATATAATGAACACTGAAGCTTTCTTT
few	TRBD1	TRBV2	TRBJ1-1	CASAGQGLNTEAFF	TGTGCCAGCGCGGGACAGGGCCTGAACACTGAAGCTTTCTTT
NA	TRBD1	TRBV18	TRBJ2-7	CASSSQGDSYEQYF	TGTGCCAGCTCATCACAGGGGGACTCCTACGAGCAGTACTTC
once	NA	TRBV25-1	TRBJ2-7	CANSEYWTEKQYF	TGTGCCAACAGTGAATATTGGACTGAAAAGCAGTACTTC
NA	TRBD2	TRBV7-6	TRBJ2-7	CARSPTSGILEQYF	TGTGCCCGCAGCCCAACTAGCGGGATTCTCGAGCAGTACTTC
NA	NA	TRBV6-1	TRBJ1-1	CASSEEAGANAEAFF	TGTGCCAGCAGTGAAGAGGCAGGGGCGAACGCTGAAGCTTTCTTT
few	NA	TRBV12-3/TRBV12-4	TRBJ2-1	CASSLRPSNEQFF	TGTGCCAGCAGTTTAAGGCCTAGCAATGAGCAGTTCTTC
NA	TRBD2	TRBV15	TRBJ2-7	CATSRGPGLAGSYEQYF	TGTGCCACCAGCAGGGGCCCGGGACTAGCGGGGTCCTACGAGCAGTACTTC
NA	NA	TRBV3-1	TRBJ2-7	CASSYTSYEQYF	TGTGCCAGCAGCTATACAAGCTACGAGCAGTACTTC
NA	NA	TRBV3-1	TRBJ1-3	CASSQDTYFGNTIYF	TGTGCCAGCAGCCAAGACACGTATTTCGGAAACACCATATATTTT
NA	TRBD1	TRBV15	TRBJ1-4	CATSFRQGVTNEKLFF	TGTGCCACCAGCTTCAGACAGGGGGTAACTAATGAAAAACTGTTTTTT
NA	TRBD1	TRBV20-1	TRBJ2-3	CSARGGRQGALTDTQYF	TGCAGTGCTAGAGGAGGGAGACAGGGGGCACTGACAGATACGCAGTATTTT
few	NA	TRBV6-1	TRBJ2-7	CASGYGTFYEQYF	TGTGCCAGCGGCTACGGGACATTCTACGAGCAGTACTTC
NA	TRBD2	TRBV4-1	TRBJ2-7	CASSQLAGQTYEQYF	TGCGCCAGCAGCCAGTTAGCGGGTCAAACCTACGAGCAGTACTTC
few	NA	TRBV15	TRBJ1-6	CATSPKNDSPLHF	TGTGCCACCAGCCCAAAAAACGATTCACCCCTCCACTTT
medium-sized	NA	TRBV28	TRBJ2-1	CASSLRGSSEQFF	TGTGCCAGCAGTTTACGCGGTAGCTCTGAGCAGTTCTTC
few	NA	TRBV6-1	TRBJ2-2	CASSRHTGELFF	TGTGCCAGCAGCAGACATACCGGGGAGCTGTTTTTT
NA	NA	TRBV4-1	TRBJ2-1	CASSQVAGSEQFF	TGCGCCAGCAGCCAAGTTGCGGGAAGTGAGCAGTTCTTC
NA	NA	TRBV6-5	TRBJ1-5	CASSYGRDLPQHF	TGTGCCAGCAGTTACGGTAGGGACCTGCCCCAGCATTTT
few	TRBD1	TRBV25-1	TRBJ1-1	CASSRTGMRNTEAFF	TGTGCCAGCAGTCGGACAGGGATGCGGAACACTGAAGCTTTCTTT
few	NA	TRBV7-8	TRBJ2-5	CASSLEAAGAETQYF	TGTGCCAGCAGCTTAGAGGCCGCGGGGGCGGAGACCCAGTACTTC
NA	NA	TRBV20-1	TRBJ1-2	CSAGNPNEAVYGCTF	NA
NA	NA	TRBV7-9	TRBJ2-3	CASSLEGIGTDTQYF	TGTGCCAGCAGCTTGGAAGGGATAGGTACAGATACGCAGTATTTT
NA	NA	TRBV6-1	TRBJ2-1	CASSKGGGTEQFF	TGTGCCAGCAGCAAGGGGGGGGGGACTGAGCAGTTCTTC
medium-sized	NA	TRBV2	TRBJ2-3	CASSELTDTDTQYF	TGTGCCAGCAGTGAATTGACAGACACAGATACGCAGTATTTT
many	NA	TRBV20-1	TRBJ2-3	CSASTNTDTQYF	TGCAGTGCTAGTACAAACACAGATACGCAGTATTTT
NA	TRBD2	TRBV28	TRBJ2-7	CASSTSAGGSFGAYNEQYF	TGTGCCAGCAGTACTTCAGCGGGAGGGAGCTTTGGGGCCTACAATGAGCAGTACTTC
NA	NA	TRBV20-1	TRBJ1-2	CSARAQQIGYTF	TGCAGTGCTAGAGCCCAACAGATTGGCTACACCTTC
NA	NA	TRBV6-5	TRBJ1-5	CASSYSTRLGHQPQHF	TGTGCCAGCAGTTACTCGACAAGATTAGGGCATCAGCCCCAGCATTTT
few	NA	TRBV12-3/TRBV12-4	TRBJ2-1	CASSFGAEQFF	TGTGCCAGCAGTTTTGGGGCTGAGCAGTTCTTC
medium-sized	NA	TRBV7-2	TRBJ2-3	CASSLWTDTQYF	TGTGCCAGCAGCCTATGGACAGATACGCAGTATTTT
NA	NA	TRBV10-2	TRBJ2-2	CASRDVRRTGELFF	TGCGCCAGCCGGGACGTAAGGCGCACCGGGGAGCTGTTTTTT
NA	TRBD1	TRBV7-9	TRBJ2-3	CASSRGQGADTQYF	TGTGCCAGCAGCCGCGGGCAGGGGGCAGATACGCAGTATTTT
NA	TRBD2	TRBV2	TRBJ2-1	CASSAERGHNEQFF	TGTGCCAGCAGTGCGGAGCGGGGACACAATGAGCAGTTCTTC
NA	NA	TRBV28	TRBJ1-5	CASSLSLDSINQPQHF	TGTGCCAGCAGTTTATCGTTAGATTCCATCAATCAGCCCCAGCATTTT
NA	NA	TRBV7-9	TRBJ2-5	CASSLIQETQYF	TGTGCCAGCAGCTTAATCCAAGAGACCCAGTACTTC
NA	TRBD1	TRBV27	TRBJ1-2	CASRDRRGYNYGYTF	TGTGCCAGCAGGGACCGCAGGGGGTACAACTATGGCTACACCTTC
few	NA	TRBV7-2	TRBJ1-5	CASTIATGSNQPQHF	TGTGCCAGCACTATTGCTACCGGGTCCAATCAGCCCCAGCATTTT
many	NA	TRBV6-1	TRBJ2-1	CASSPGHEQFF	TGTGCCAGCAGCCCTGGCCATGAGCAGTTCTTC